This T cell receptor beta chain stems from a study of regulatory T cells in long-lasting Graves disease. Libraries of TCR beta came from iRepertoire HTBI primers plus Arm-PCR of CDR3 regions. MiXCR, applied by TCRdb to the multiplex PCR reads, yields one record per CDR3 protein. The profile shows approximately 360,000 distinct CDR3 sequences, approximately 10% of them singletons. This clonotype is medium-sized within its sample. The germline gives CDR1 DFQATT, CDR2 SNEGSKA (reference sequence). The V segment lost 3 bases and the J segment 1 base; nucleotides outside the gene matches: 16. The CDR3 extends over 18 amino acids. As for time point: newly diagnosed GD, antithyroid drugs for less than 3 months. Preparation of the TCR library used RNA extracted from PBMCs. The same data also went into a second study, on T cells in Graves' hyperthyroidism and ophthalmopathy.

The sample in question was peripheral blood mononuclear cells (PBMCs), obtained at new diagnosis, from a patient treated with antithyroid drugs. The V and J genes are TRBV20-1 and TRBJ2-3, with 7 nucleotides matching TRBD2. The TCR was taken from a woman under 30 with Graves disease. The CDR3 coding sequence is TGCAGTGCTAGCTATTTGGGAGGGACCCCGGGCGGCACAGATACGCAGTATTTT. As protein: CSASYLGGTPGGTDTQYF.